The 2 T cell receptor beta chains presented below share a single source sample, sequenced in a study of tumor-infiltrating lymphocytes in oesophageal squamous cell carcinoma (dated by TCRdb to the mid-2010s). Library preparation used PCR. The listed sequencing device is Illumina HiSeq 2000. TCRdb reworked the public reads: Q25 trimming with fastp, MiXCR clone assembly, productive beta chains retained. Records with the same CDR3 protein are collapsed into one entry carrying the most frequent genes and DNA. The sample table lists over 14,000 distinct CDR3 sequences, roughly 55% of them with a count of one. The ten biggest clones cover about a fifth of the sample. The sequenced material came from esophageal tumor tissue. All receptors derive from a male donor with esophageal squamous cell carcinoma.

The chain links TRBV6-6 to TRBJ2-1; the D gene is possibly TRBD1 (5 bases). This CDR3 region has 16 residues. Trimming removed 0 bases at V and 6 bases at J, with 15 bases between. The germline CDR1 and CDR2 sequences are MNHNY and SVGAGI (reference sequence). In DNA, the CDR3 is TGTGCCAGCAGTTACTCGAGCAGAGCTAGGGGCAATGAGCAGTTCTTC. Translated: CASSYSSRARGNEQFF.

By share, this clonotype ranks as large. The chain joins TRBV7-2 to TRBJ2-3; 9 nucleotides match TRBD2. CDR1 is SGHTA, CDR2 FQGNSA, per germline. The V gene end was trimmed by 5 bases and the J gene end by 4 bases; junction bases not matched to a gene: 7. The CDR3 totals 15 residues. This chain's CDR3 is CASSGQAGGADTQYF. Written as DNA, the CDR3 is TGTGCCAGCAGCGGACAAGCGGGAGGAGCAGATACGCAGTATTTT.